A selection of T cell receptor beta chains follows, all from one sample in a study of T cell responses to AZD1222 COVID-19 vaccine. Libraries were prepared by immunoSEQ multiplex PCR; TCRdb keeps only in-frame clonotypes and omits some of them. The sample includes about 120,000 clones, 75% to 95% seen only once; the top ten take around 3.8%. The input for sequencing was peripheral blood, taken 28 days after the second dose of the MenACWY control vaccine. These TCRs come from an adult who received the MenACWY meningococcal vaccine as a control. CDR3s include the opening cysteine and the closing phenylalanine or tryptophan. The D gene is left open where the match is weak. A clone size is listed for some rows: how often the clone was seen (once, few, many), or a class if it is expanded.

j_call: TRBJ2-3
d_call: TRBD1
v_call: TRBV6-4
clone_size: few
cdr3_nt: TGTGCCAGCCCGGACAGGTTAGGGGATACGCAGTATTTT
cdr3_aa: CASPDRLGDTQYF

j_call: TRBJ1-3
d_call: NA
v_call: TRBV29-1
clone_size: once
cdr3_nt: TGCAGCGTTGAGAGCGGGGTAGGAAACACCATATATTTT
cdr3_aa: CSVESGVGNTIYF

j_call: TRBJ2-5
d_call: NA
v_call: TRBV6-1
clone_size: NA
cdr3_nt: TGTGCCAGCAGTGAAGAAAAGGGGACGGAGACCCAGTACTTC
cdr3_aa: CASSEEKGTETQYF

j_call: TRBJ1-5
d_call: NA
v_call: TRBV28
clone_size: NA
cdr3_nt: TGTGCCAGCAGTTTCGGGTCGCCCGGCTGGCCCCAGCATTTT
cdr3_aa: CASSFGSPGWPQHF

j_call: TRBJ2-3
d_call: TRBD2
v_call: TRBV29-1
clone_size: NA
cdr3_nt: TGCAGCGTTGGACCGGGACTATGGGATACGCAGTATTTT
cdr3_aa: CSVGPGLWDTQYF

j_call: TRBJ2-4
d_call: NA
v_call: TRBV19
clone_size: NA
cdr3_nt: TGTGCCAGTAGTATCGACGGGAAAAACATTCAGTACTTC
cdr3_aa: CASSIDGKNIQYF

j_call: TRBJ2-1
d_call: NA
v_call: TRBV19
clone_size: NA
cdr3_nt: TGTGCCAGTTACAGGTACAATGAGCAGTTCTTC
cdr3_aa: CASYRYNEQFF

j_call: TRBJ2-1
d_call: TRBD2
v_call: TRBV11-2
clone_size: once
cdr3_nt: TGTGCCAGCAGCAACCCGCTAGCGGGTATCTATGAGCAGTTCTTC
cdr3_aa: CASSNPLAGIYEQFF

j_call: TRBJ1-2
d_call: NA
v_call: TRBV6-5
clone_size: NA
cdr3_nt: TGTGCCAGCAGTTACCCCACCGGTCGGGGCTACACCTTC
cdr3_aa: CASSYPTGRGYTF

j_call: TRBJ2-2
d_call: TRBD1
v_call: TRBV3-1/TRBV3-2
clone_size: NA
cdr3_nt: TGTGCCAGCAGCCAAGGGGCAGGGGGGAACACCGGGGAGCTGTTTTTT
cdr3_aa: CASSQGAGGNTGELFF

j_call: TRBJ1-5
d_call: NA
v_call: TRBV19
clone_size: once
cdr3_nt: TGTGCCAGTAGTCTGTCGGGTTATAGCAATCAGCCCCAGCATTTT
cdr3_aa: CASSLSGYSNQPQHF

j_call: TRBJ2-5
d_call: TRBD2
v_call: TRBV15
clone_size: NA
cdr3_nt: TGTGCCACCAGCAGAGAGGGAAGGGTAGCGGGGGGCCAAGAGACCCAGTACTTC
cdr3_aa: CATSREGRVAGGQETQYF

j_call: TRBJ1-2
d_call: TRBD1
v_call: TRBV28
clone_size: NA
cdr3_nt: TGTGCCAGCAGTTTGGGGACAGGGGGTTTTGGCTACACCTTC
cdr3_aa: CASSLGTGGFGYTF

j_call: TRBJ1-2
d_call: TRBD1
v_call: TRBV6-1
clone_size: NA
cdr3_nt: TGTGCCAGCAGTGACAGGGGACAGCGAATAGCTAACTATGGCTACACCTTC
cdr3_aa: CASSDRGQRIANYGYTF

j_call: TRBJ1-2
d_call: TRBD1
v_call: TRBV27
clone_size: NA
cdr3_nt: TGTGCCAATTCCATACAGGGGGCGCGGGGCTATGGCTACACCTTC
cdr3_aa: CANSIQGARGYGYTF

j_call: TRBJ1-5
d_call: TRBD1
v_call: TRBV28
clone_size: NA
cdr3_nt: TGTGCCAGCAGTGACAACAGGGGTAATCAGCCCCAGCATTTT
cdr3_aa: CASSDNRGNQPQHF

j_call: TRBJ2-1
d_call: TRBD2
v_call: TRBV29-1
clone_size: NA
cdr3_nt: TGCAGCGTCGTAGGGGCGACTAGCGGGACGACCCACAATGAGCAGTTCTTC
cdr3_aa: CSVVGATSGTTHNEQFF

j_call: TRBJ2-7
d_call: TRBD2
v_call: TRBV10-2
clone_size: NA
cdr3_nt: TGCGCCAGTAAAGAGCGGGAGCAACCCTACGAGCAGTACTTC
cdr3_aa: CASKEREQPYEQYF

j_call: TRBJ1-1
d_call: NA
v_call: TRBV27
clone_size: NA
cdr3_nt: TGTGCCAGCAGTTCCTTCGGGGGGGAAGCTTTCTTT
cdr3_aa: CASSSFGGEAFF

j_call: TRBJ2-5
d_call: TRBD2
v_call: TRBV5-1
clone_size: NA
cdr3_nt: TGCGCCAGCAGCTTGGGGCCCAGCGGGGGAGAGACCCAGTACTTC
cdr3_aa: CASSLGPSGGETQYF

j_call: TRBJ1-5
d_call: NA
v_call: TRBV4-2
clone_size: NA
cdr3_nt: TGTGCCAGCAGCCAAGGGGGCTACAAAGACAATCAGCCCCAGCATTTT
cdr3_aa: CASSQGGYKDNQPQHF

j_call: TRBJ1-4
d_call: TRBD1
v_call: TRBV7-9
clone_size: NA
cdr3_nt: TGTGCCAGCAGCTTAGGGACAGGGAGGTTCGAAAAACTGTTTTTT
cdr3_aa: CASSLGTGRFEKLFF

j_call: TRBJ2-7
d_call: TRBD1
v_call: TRBV6-5
clone_size: NA
cdr3_nt: TGTGCCAGCTTCGCGACAGGGCAGACTTACGAGCAGTACTTC
cdr3_aa: CASFATGQTYEQYF

j_call: TRBJ1-2
d_call: NA
v_call: TRBV9
clone_size: NA
cdr3_nt: TGTGCCAGCAGCGTAGAATCAGATGGACACTATGGCTACACCTTC
cdr3_aa: CASSVESDGHYGYTF

j_call: TRBJ1-5
d_call: NA
v_call: TRBV10-3
clone_size: NA
cdr3_nt: TGTGCCATCAGTGAGTCGGGGGGCGCAAACAGCAATCAGCCCCAGCATTTT
cdr3_aa: CAISESGGANSNQPQHF

j_call: TRBJ1-1
d_call: NA
v_call: TRBV5-4
clone_size: few
cdr3_nt: NA
cdr3_aa: CASSLFFGANTEAFF

j_call: TRBJ1-3
d_call: NA
v_call: TRBV2
clone_size: NA
cdr3_nt: TGTGCCAGCAGTGTAGGACGGACCTCTGGAAACACCATATATTTT
cdr3_aa: CASSVGRTSGNTIYF

j_call: TRBJ1-5
d_call: TRBD1
v_call: TRBV19
clone_size: NA
cdr3_nt: TGTGCCAGTAGTGTGGGACAGGGAGGCAATCAGCCCCAGCATTTT
cdr3_aa: CASSVGQGGNQPQHF

j_call: TRBJ2-2
d_call: NA
v_call: TRBV7-3
clone_size: NA
cdr3_nt: TGTGCCAGCAGCCGACTCCACACCGGGGAGCTGTTTTTT
cdr3_aa: CASSRLHTGELFF

j_call: TRBJ2-1
d_call: TRBD2
v_call: TRBV7-2
clone_size: NA
cdr3_nt: TGTGCCAGCAGCCCTCTAGCGGGAGGTGGTAATGAGCAGTTCTTC
cdr3_aa: CASSPLAGGGNEQFF

j_call: TRBJ1-4
d_call: NA
v_call: TRBV15
clone_size: NA
cdr3_nt: TGTGCCACCAGCTCAGAGGTGCCCTTTAATGAAAAACTGTTTTTT
cdr3_aa: CATSSEVPFNEKLFF

j_call: TRBJ1-5
d_call: NA
v_call: TRBV18
clone_size: NA
cdr3_nt: TGTGCCAGCTCACCAGAGGGGGGGCTCAATCAGCCCCAGCATTTT
cdr3_aa: CASSPEGGLNQPQHF

j_call: TRBJ1-5
d_call: TRBD1
v_call: TRBV7-9
clone_size: NA
cdr3_nt: TGTGCCAGCAGCCCCGGACAGGGAGATAGCAATCAGCCCCAGCATTTT
cdr3_aa: CASSPGQGDSNQPQHF